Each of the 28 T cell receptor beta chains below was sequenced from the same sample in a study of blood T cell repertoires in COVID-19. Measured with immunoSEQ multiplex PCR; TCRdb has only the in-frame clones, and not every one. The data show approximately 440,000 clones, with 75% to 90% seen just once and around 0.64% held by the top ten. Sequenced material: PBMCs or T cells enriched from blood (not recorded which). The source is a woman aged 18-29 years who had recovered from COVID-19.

The CDR3 sequence is CASTLRRLAGVYQLSYNEQFF. The CDR3 DNA reads TGTGCCAGCACTTTGCGCCGACTAGCGGGGGTTTATCAACTTTCCTACAATGAGCAGTTCTTC. The chain recombines TRBV21-1 with TRBJ2-1; the table's D call of TRBD2 was not tested on the DNA. TRBV21-1 is designated a pseudogene. CDR3 length: 21 residues.

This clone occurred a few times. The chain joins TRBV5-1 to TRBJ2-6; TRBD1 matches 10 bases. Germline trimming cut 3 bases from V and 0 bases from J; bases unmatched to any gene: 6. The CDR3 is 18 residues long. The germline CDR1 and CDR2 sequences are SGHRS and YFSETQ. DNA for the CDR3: TGCGCCAGCAGCTCTGGACAGGGGGAGCTCTCTGGGGCCAACGTCCTGACTTTC. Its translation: CASSSGQGELSGANVLTF.

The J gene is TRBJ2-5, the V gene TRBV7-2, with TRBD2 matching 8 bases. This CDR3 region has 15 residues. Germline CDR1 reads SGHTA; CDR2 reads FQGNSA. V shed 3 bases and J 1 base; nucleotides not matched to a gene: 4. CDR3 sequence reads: CASSLAGGTQETQYF. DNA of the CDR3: TGTGCCAGCAGCTTGGCGGGGGGAACCCAAGAGACCCAGTACTTC.

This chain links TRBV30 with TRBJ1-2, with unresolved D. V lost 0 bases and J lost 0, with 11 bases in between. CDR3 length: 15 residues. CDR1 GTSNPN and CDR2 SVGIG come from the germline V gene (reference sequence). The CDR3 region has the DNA TGTGCCTGGAGTGTATTTCCAGTAACTAACTATGGCTACACCTTC. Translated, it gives CAWSVFPVTNYGYTF.

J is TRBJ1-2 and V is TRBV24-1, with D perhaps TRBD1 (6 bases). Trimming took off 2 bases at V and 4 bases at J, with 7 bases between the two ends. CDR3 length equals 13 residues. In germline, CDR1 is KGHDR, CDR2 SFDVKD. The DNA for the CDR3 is TGTGCCACCAGTGATTCGGACAGCTATGGCTACACCTTC. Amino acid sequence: CATSDSDSYGYTF.

CDR3 nucleotides: TGTGCCAGCAGCTTGATCGGACAGCCCAATCAGCCCCAGCATTTT. Translated, it gives CASSLIGQPNQPQHF. V and J are TRBV5-6 and TRBJ1-5; a possible D gene is TRBD1 (6 bases). Trimming shortened V by 1 base and J by 3 bases, and 11 bases separated the two germline ends. The CDR3 contains 15 residues. Germline V gene lookup returns CDR1 SGHDT and CDR2 YYEEEE.

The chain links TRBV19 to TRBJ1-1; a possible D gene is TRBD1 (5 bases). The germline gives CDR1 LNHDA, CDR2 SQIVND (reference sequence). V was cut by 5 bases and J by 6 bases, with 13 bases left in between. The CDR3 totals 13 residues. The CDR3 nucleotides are TGTGCCAGTAGTGGGGATAGCAGGGCTGAAGCTTTCTTT. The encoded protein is CASSGDSRAEAFF.

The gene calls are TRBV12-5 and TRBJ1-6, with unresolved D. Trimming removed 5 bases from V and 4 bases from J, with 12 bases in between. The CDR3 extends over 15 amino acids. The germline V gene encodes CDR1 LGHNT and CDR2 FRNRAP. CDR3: CASGITAGYNSPLHF. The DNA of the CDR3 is TGTGCTAGTGGTATTACAGCGGGGTATAATTCACCCCTCCACTTT.

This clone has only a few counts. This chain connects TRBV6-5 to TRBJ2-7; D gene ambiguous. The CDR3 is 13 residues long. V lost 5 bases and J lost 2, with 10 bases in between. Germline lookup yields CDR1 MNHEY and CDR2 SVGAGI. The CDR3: CASSLPATYEQYF. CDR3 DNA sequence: TGTGCCAGCAGTCTACCAGCGACCTACGAGCAGTACTTC.

CDR3 sequence (DNA): TGTGCCAGCAGCTTGGACGCAGCGGGGGGCACCGGGGAGCTGTTTTTT. Its translation is CASSLDAAGGTGELFF. The chain couples TRBV5-4 to TRBJ2-2; TRBD2 agrees at 9 bases. V gave up 0 bases and J gave up 4 bases; unmatched junction bases: 4. CDR3 size: 16 residues. Germline loops: CDR1 SGHNT, CDR2 YYREEE (reference sequence).

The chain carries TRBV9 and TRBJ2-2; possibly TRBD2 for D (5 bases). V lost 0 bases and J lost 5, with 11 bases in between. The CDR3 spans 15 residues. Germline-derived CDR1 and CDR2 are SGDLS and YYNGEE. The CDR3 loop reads CASSVAGVGTGELFF. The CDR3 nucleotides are TGTGCCAGCAGCGTAGCCGGGGTTGGAACCGGGGAGCTGTTTTTT. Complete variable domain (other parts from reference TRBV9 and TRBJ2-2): DSGVTQTPKHLITATGQRVTLRCSPRSGDLSVYWYQQSLDQGLQFLIQYYNGEERAKGNILERFSAQQFPDLHSELNLSSLELGDSALYFCASSVAGVGTGELFFGEGSRLTVL.

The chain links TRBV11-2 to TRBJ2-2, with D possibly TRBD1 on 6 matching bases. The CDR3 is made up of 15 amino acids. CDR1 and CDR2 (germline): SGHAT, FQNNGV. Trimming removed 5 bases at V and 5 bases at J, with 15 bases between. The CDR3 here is CASSPLWGRTGELFF. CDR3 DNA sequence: TGTGCCAGCAGCCCCCTTTGGGGGCGAACCGGGGAGCTGTTTTTT.

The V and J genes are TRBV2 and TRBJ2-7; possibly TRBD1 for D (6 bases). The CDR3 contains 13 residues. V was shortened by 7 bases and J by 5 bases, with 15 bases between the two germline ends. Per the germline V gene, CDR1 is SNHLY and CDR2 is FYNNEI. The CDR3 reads CASKAGDPNEQYF. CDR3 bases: TGTGCCAGCAAGGCAGGGGATCCCAACGAGCAGTACTTC.

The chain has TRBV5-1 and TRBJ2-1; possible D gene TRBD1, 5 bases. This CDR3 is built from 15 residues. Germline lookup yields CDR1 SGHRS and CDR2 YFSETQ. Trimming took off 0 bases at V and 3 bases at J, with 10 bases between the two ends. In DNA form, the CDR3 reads TGCGCCAGCAGCTTGGAACAGGTAAACTACAATGAGCAGTTCTTC. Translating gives CASSLEQVNYNEQFF.

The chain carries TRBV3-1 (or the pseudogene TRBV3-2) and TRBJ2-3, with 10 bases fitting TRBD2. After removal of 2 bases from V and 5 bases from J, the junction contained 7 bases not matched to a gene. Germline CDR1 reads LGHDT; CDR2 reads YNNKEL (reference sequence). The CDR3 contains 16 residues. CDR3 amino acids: CASSQSGGAVGDTQYF. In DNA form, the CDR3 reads TGTGCCAGCAGCCAAAGCGGGGGGGCCGTCGGAGATACGCAGTATTTT.

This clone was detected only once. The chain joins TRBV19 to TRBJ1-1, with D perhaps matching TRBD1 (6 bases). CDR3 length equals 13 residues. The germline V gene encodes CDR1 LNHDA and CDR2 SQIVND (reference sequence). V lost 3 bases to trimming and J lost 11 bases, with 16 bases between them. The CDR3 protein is CASSMVAGAIAFF. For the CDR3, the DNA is TGTGCCAGTAGTATGGTCGCGGGGGCAATCGCTTTCTTT.

The CDR3 region is CASSPGTSGADANTGELFF. The CDR3, as DNA: TGTGCCAGCAGCCCTGGGACTAGCGGGGCCGACGCGAACACCGGGGAGCTGTTTTTT. The rearrangement links TRBV7-9 to TRBJ2-2, with TRBD2 matching 13 bases. The CDR3 sequence is 19 residues long. V trimming: 5 bases; J trimming: 0 bases; junction bases outside the gene matches: 9. The V gene's germline CDR1 is SEHNR and CDR2 FQNEAQ (reference sequence).

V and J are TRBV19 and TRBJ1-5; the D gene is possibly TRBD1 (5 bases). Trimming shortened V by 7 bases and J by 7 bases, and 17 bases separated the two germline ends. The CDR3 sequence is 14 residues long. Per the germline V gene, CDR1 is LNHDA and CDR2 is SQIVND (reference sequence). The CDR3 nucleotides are TGTGCCAGTACCCGTCGGGGGGGGGACCAGCCCCAGCATTTT. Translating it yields CASTRRGGDQPQHF.

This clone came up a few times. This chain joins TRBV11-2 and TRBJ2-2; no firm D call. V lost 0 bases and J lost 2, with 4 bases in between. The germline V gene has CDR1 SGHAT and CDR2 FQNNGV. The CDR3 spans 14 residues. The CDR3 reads CASSLDLNTGELFF. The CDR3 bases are TGTGCCAGCAGCTTAGACCTAAACACCGGGGAGCTGTTTTTT.

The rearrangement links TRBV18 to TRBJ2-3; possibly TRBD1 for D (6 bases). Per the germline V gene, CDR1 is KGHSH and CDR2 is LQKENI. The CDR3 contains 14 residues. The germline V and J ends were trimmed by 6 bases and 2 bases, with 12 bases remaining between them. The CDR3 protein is CASSPTGHTDTQYF. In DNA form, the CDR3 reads TGTGCCAGCTCTCCGACAGGACACACAGATACGCAGTATTTT.

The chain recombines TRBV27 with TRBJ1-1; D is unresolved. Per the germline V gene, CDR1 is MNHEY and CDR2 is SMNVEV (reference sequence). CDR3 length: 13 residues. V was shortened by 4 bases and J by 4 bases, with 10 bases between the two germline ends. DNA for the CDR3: TGTGCCAGCAGTTCCGAGGGTCCCACTGAAGCTTTCTTT. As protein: CASSSEGPTEAFF.

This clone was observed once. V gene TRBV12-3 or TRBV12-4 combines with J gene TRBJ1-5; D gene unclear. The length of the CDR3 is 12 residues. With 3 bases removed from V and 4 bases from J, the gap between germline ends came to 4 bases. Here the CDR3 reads CASSFRNQPQHF. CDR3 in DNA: TGTGCCAGCAGTTTCAGAAATCAGCCCCAGCATTTT.

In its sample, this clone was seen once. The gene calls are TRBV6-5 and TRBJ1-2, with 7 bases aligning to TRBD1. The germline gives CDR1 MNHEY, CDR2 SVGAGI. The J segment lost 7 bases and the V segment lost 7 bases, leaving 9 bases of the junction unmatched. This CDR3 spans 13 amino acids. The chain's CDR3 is CASTSQDRAGYTF. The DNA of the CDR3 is TGTGCCAGCACCTCTCAAGACAGGGCTGGCTACACCTTC.

The CDR3 nucleotides are TGCGCCAGCAGCTTTAGGGGATTGGATTCACCCCTCCACTTT. Protein sequence: CASSFRGLDSPLHF. The J gene is TRBJ1-6, the V gene TRBV5-1, with a possible D match to TRBD1 (5 bases). Germline V lookup: CDR1 SGHRS, CDR2 YFSETQ. The CDR3 length is 14 residues. V lost 2 bases and J lost 8, with 11 bases in between.

CDR3 DNA sequence: TGTGCCAGCAGCTTAACAGGGAGCTCCTACGAGCAGTACTTC. Translation gives CASSLTGSSYEQYF. The J gene is TRBJ2-7, the V gene TRBV7-9; D is possibly TRBD1 (6 bases). Germline-derived CDR1 and CDR2 are SEHNR and FQNEAQ (reference sequence). This CDR3 contains 14 residues. V was cut by 2 bases and J by 0 bases, with 8 bases left in between.

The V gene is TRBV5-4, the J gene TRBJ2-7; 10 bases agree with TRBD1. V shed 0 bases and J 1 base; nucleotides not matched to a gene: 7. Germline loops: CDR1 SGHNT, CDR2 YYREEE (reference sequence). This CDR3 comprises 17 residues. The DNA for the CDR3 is TGTGCCAGCAGCTTGGACTTGGGACAGGGGTCATCCTACGAGCAGTACTTC. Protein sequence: CASSLDLGQGSSYEQYF.

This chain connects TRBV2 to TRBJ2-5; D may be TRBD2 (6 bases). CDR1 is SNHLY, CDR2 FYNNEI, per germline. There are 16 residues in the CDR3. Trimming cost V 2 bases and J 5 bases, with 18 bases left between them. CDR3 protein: CASSERDTRAGETQYF. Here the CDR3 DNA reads TGTGCCAGCAGTGAACGTGATACTAGGGCGGGGGAGACCCAGTACTTC.

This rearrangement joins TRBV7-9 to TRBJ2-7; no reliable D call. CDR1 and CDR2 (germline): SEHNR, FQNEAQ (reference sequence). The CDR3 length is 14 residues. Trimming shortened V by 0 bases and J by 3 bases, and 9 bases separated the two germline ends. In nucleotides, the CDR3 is TGTGCCAGCAGCTTAGCAGAACACGTCTACGAGCAGTACTTC. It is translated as CASSLAEHVYEQYF.